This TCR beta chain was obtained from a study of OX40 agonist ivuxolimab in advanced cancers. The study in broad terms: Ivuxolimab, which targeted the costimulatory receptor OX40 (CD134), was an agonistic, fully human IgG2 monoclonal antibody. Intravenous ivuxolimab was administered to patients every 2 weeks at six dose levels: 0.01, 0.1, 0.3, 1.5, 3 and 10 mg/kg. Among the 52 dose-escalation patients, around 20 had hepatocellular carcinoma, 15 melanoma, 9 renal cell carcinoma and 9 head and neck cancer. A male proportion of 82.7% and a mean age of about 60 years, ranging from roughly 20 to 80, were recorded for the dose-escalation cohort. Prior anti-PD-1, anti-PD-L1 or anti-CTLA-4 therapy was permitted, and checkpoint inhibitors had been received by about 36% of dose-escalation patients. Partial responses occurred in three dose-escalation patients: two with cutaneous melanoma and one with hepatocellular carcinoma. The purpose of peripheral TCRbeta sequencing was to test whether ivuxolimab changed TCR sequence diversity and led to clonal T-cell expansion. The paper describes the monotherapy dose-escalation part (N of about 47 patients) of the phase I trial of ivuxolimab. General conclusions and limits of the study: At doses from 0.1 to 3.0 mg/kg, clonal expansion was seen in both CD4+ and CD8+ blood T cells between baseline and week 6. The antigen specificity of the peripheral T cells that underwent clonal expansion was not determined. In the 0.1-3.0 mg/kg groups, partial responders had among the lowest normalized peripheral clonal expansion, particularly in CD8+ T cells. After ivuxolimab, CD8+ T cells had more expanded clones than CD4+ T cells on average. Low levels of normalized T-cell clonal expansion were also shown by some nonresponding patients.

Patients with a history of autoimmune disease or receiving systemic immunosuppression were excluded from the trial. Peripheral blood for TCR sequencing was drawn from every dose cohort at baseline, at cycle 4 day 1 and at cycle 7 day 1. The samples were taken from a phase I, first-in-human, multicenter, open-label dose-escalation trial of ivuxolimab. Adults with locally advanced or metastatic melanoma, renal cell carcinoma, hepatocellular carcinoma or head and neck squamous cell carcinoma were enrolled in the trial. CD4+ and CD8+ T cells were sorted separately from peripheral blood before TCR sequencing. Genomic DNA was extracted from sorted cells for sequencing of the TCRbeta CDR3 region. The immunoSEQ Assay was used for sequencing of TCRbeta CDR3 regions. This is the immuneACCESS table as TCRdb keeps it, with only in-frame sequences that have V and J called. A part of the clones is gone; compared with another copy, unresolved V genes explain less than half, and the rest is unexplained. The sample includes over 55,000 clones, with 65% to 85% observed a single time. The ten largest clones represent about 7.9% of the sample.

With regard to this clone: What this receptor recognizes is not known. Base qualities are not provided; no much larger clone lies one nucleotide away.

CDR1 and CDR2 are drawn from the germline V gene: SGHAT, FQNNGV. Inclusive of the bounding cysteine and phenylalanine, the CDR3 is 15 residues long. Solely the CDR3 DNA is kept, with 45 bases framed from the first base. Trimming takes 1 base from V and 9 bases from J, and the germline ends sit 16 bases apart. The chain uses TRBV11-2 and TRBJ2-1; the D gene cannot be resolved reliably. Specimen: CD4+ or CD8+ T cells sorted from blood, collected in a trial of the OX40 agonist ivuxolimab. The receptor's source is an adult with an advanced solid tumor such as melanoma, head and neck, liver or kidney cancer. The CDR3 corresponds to CASSLGAESSGEQFF. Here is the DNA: TGTGCCAGCAGCTTAGGCGCAGAATCCTCCGGTGAGCAGTTCTTC. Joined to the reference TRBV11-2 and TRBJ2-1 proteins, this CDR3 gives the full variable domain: EAGVAQSPRYKIIEKRQSVAFWCNPISGHATLYWYQQILGQGPKLLIQFQNNGVVDDSQLPKDRFSAERLKGVDSTLKIQPAKLEDSAVYLCASSLGAESSGEQFFGPGTRLTVL.